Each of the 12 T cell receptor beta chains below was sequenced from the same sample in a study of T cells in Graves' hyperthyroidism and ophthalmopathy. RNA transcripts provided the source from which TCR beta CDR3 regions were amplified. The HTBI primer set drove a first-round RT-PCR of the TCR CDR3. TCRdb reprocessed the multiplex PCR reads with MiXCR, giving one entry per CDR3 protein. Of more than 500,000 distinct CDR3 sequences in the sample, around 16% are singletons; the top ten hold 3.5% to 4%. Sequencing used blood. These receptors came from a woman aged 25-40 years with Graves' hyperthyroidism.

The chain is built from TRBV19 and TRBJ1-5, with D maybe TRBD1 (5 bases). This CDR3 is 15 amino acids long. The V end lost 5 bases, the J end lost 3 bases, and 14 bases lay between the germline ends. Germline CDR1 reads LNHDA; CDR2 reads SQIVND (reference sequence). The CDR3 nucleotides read TGTGCCAGTAGTCCGGGTGGCGGGACCAATCAGCCCCAGCATTTT. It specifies CASSPGGGTNQPQHF.

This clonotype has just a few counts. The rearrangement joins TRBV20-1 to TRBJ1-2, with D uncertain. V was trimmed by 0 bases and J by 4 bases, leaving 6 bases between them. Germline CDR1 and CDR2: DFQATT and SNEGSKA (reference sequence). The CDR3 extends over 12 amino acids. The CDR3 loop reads CSARDQLYGYTF. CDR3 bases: TGCAGTGCTAGAGATCAACTCTATGGCTACACCTTC.

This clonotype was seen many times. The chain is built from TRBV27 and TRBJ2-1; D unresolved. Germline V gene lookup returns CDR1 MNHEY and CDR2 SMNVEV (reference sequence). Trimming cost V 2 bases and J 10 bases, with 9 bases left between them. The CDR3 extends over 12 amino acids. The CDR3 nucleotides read TGTGCCAGCAGTTTAAACGTGGGGGAGCAGTTCTTC. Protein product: CASSLNVGEQFF.

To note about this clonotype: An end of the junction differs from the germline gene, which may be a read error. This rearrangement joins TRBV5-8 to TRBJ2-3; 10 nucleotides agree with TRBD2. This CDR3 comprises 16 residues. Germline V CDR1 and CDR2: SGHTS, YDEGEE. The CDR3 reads CASSLYPSGGTDMQYF. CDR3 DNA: TGTGCCAGCAGCTTGTATCCTAGCGGGGGCACAGATATGCAGTATTTT. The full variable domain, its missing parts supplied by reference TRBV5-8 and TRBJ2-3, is EAGVTQSPTHLIKTRGQQATLRCSPISGHTSVYWYQQALGLGLQFLLWYDEGEERNRGNFPPRFSGRQFPNYSSELNVNALELEDSALYLCASSLYPSGGTDMQYFGPGTRLTVL.

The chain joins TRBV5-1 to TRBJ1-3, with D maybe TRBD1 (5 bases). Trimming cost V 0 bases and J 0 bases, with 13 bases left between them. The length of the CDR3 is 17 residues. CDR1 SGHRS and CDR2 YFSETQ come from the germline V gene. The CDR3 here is CASSLVPGGLSGNTIYF. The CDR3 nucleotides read TGCGCCAGCAGCTTGGTTCCTGGGGGTCTCTCTGGAAACACCATATATTTT.

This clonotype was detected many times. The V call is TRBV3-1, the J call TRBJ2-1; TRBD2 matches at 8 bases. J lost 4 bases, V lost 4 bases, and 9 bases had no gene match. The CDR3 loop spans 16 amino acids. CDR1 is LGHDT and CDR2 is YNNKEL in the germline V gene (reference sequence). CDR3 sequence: CASSLPGVAGYNEQFF. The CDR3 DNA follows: TGTGCCAGCAGCCTCCCTGGAGTAGCGGGGTACAATGAGCAGTTCTTC.

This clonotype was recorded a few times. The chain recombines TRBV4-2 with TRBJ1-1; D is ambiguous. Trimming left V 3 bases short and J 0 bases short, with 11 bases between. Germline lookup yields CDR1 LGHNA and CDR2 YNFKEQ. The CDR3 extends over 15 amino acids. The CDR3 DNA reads TGTGCCAGCAGCCACCCAAGGAGGGTGAACACTGAAGCTTTCTTT. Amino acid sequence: CASSHPRRVNTEAFF.

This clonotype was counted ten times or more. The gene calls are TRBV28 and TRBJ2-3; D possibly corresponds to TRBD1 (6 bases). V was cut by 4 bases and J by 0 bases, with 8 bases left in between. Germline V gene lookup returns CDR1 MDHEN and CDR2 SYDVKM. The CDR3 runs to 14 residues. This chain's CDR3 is CASSWTVSTDTQYF. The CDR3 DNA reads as TGTGCCAGCAGTTGGACAGTTAGCACAGATACGCAGTATTTT.

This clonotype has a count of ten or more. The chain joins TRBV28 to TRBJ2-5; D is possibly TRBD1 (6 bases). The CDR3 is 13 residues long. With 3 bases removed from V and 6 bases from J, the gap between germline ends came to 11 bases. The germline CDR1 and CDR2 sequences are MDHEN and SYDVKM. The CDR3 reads CASSFRGHQTQYF. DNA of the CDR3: TGTGCCAGCAGTTTTCGGGGACACCAGACCCAGTACTTC. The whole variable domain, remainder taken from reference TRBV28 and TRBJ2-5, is DVKVTQSSRYLVKRTGEKVFLECVQDMDHENMFWYRQDPGLGLRLIYFSYDVKMKEKGDIPEGYSVSREKKERFSLILESASTNQTSMYLCASSFRGHQTQYFGPGTRLLVL.

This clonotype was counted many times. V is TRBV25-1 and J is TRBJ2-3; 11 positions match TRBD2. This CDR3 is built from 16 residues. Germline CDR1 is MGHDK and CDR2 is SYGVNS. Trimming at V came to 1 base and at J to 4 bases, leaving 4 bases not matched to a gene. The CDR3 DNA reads TGTGCCAGCAGTGAATCGACTAGCGGGACTCCAGATACGCAGTATTTT. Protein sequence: CASSESTSGTPDTQYF.

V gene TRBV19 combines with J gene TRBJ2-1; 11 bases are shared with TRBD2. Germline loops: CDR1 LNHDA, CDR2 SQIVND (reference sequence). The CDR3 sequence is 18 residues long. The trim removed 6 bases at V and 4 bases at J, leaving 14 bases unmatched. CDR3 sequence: CASRSSDEGLAEYNEQFF. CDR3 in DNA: TGTGCCAGTAGATCCTCCGACGAGGGACTAGCGGAGTACAATGAGCAGTTCTTC. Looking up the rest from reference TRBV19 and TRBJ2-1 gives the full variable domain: DGGITQSPKYLFRKEGQNVTLSCEQNLNHDAMYWYRQDPGQGLRLIYYSQIVNDFQKGDIAEGYSVSREKKESFPLTVTSAQKNPTAFYLCASRSSDEGLAEYNEQFFGPGTRLTVL.

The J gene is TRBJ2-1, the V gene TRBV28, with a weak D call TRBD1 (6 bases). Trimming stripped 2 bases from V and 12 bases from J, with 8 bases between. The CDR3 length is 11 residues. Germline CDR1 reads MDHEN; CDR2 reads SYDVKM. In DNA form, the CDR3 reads TGTGCCAGCAGTTTAGGACAGAGGCAGTTCTTC. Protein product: CASSLGQRQFF. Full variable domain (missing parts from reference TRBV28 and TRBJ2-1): DVKVTQSSRYLVKRTGEKVFLECVQDMDHENMFWYRQDPGLGLRLIYFSYDVKMKEKGDIPEGYSVSREKKERFSLILESASTNQTSMYLCASSLGQRQFFGPGTRLTVL.